The 30 T cell receptor beta chains below all came from one sample that was sequenced in a study of graft-versus-host responses after intestinal transplantation. Their antigens remain unidentified. The method was immunoSEQ multiplex PCR; TCRdb's version includes in-frame clones alone and lacks a portion of them. The data contain about 88,000 clones, approximately 94% of them singletons. Sequenced here: unstimulated CD4+ T cells sorted from spleen or lymph node cells, sampled before transplant. Receptors originate from a human donor who was the organ donor for an intestinal transplant.

The chain links TRBV5-5 to TRBJ1-3; the D is unclear. The V end lost 0 bases, the J end lost 0 bases, and 10 bases lay between the germline ends. This CDR3 spans 16 amino acids. Per the germline V gene, CDR1 is SGHKS and CDR2 is YYEKEE (reference sequence). CDR3 protein: CASSLEAGDSGNTIYF. The CDR3 region has the DNA TGTGCCAGCAGCTTGGAGGCAGGCGACTCTGGAAACACCATATATTTT.

The V and J genes are TRBV11-3 and TRBJ1-4; 7 bases are shared with TRBD1. The V segment lost 5 bases and the J segment 6 bases; nucleotides outside the gene matches: 9. Per the germline V gene, CDR1 is SGHNT and CDR2 is YENEEA. The CDR3 length is 15 residues. The CDR3 loop reads CASSTHRGGDEKLFF. The CDR3 bases are TGTGCCAGCAGCACCCACAGGGGTGGGGATGAAAAACTGTTTTTT.

The chain is built from TRBV28 and TRBJ2-7; D remains ambiguous. Trimming left V 5 bases short and J 10 bases short, with 15 bases between. Germline V gene data show CDR1 as MDHEN and CDR2 as SYDVKM. CDR3 size: 12 residues. The DNA of the CDR3 is TGTGCCAGCAGTGTCCTCAATCTGCAACAGTACTTC. Protein product: CASSVLNLQQYF.

The gene calls are TRBV7-3 and TRBJ2-2, with TRBD2 identical over 8 bases. The germline V gene encodes CDR1 SGHTA and CDR2 FQGTGA. The J segment lost 2 bases and the V segment lost 6 bases, leaving 2 bases of the junction unmatched. CDR3 length: 14 residues. The CDR3 nucleotides read TGTGCCAGCAGTGCGGGGGGCAACACCGGGGAGCTGTTTTTT. Protein: CASSAGGNTGELFF.

This clone was detected only a few times. This rearrangement joins TRBV5-1 to TRBJ2-5; D possibly corresponds to TRBD2 (5 bases). CDR1 SGHRS and CDR2 YFSETQ come from the germline V gene. The V and J ends lost 4 bases and 4 bases respectively, with 11 bases between them. The CDR3 has 13 amino acids. CDR3 sequence: CASSAAGRETQYF. The CDR3 coding sequence is TGCGCCAGCAGCGCCGCGGGTAGAGAGACCCAGTACTTC.

The V gene is TRBV28, the J gene TRBJ2-7; D possibly corresponds to TRBD1 (5 bases). Germline V CDR1 and CDR2: MDHEN, SYDVKM. The CDR3 totals 16 residues. The V end lost 4 bases, the J end lost 3 bases, and 19 bases lay between the germline ends. The CDR3 bases are TGTGCCAGCAGTTCCCAAATGCCCGACAGTTTCTACGAGCAGTACTTC. Translated, it gives CASSSQMPDSFYEQYF. The variable domain in full, with the rest retrieved from reference TRBV28 and TRBJ2-7, is DVKVTQSSRYLVKRTGEKVFLECVQDMDHENMFWYRQDPGLGLRLIYFSYDVKMKEKGDIPEGYSVSREKKERFSLILESASTNQTSMYLCASSSQMPDSFYEQYFGPGTRLTVT.

This clone was seen a single time. This chain joins TRBV11-2 and TRBJ1-1; D ambiguous. In germline, CDR1 is SGHAT, CDR2 FQNNGV. With 3 bases removed from V and 1 base from J, the gap between germline ends came to 9 bases. The CDR3 has 14 amino acids. CDR3 coding DNA: TGTGCCAGCAGCTTCGGTGACGGGAACACTGAAGCTTTCTTT. This gives the protein CASSFGDGNTEAFF.

This rearrangement joins TRBV2 to TRBJ1-1, with D possibly matching TRBD1 (6 bases). Trimming shortened V by 7 bases and J by 8 bases, and 14 bases separated the two germline ends. Germline loops: CDR1 SNHLY, CDR2 FYNNEI. This CDR3 is 12 amino acids long. CDR3 sequence: CASIMGAGEAFF. CDR3 DNA: TGTGCCAGCATTATGGGGGCCGGCGAAGCTTTCTTT.

CDR3 sequence: CASSLGTNFQIQETQYF. Here the CDR3 DNA reads TGTGCCAGCAGCTTAGGTACAAACTTCCAGATACAAGAGACCCAGTACTTC. The chain recombines TRBV7-9 with TRBJ2-5; D ambiguous. Germline V gives CDR1 SEHNR, CDR2 FQNEAQ (reference sequence). This CDR3 contains 17 residues. Trimming took off 1 base at V and 2 bases at J, with 17 bases between the two ends.

The genes are TRBV28 and TRBJ1-2; a weak D match, TRBD1 (5 bases). The germline gives CDR1 MDHEN, CDR2 SYDVKM. V gave up 7 bases and J gave up 7 bases, with 16 bases separating them. CDR3 length: 13 residues. In DNA form, the CDR3 reads TGTGCCAGCAAGCAACACGGGGCTAGTGGCTACACCTTC. Encoded protein: CASKQHGASGYTF.

The chain has TRBV11-3 and TRBJ2-2; 11 nucleotides align to TRBD1. The CDR3 loop spans 16 amino acids. CDR1 SGHNT and CDR2 YENEEA come from the germline V gene. The junction had 6 bases not matched to a gene; V was cut back by 5 bases and J by 4 bases. In DNA form, the CDR3 reads TGTGCCAGCAGCCCAGGGGGACAGGGGGTCACCGGGGAGCTGTTTTTT. Translated, it gives CASSPGGQGVTGELFF.

V is TRBV5-1 and J is TRBJ2-5; no clear D gene. CDR3 length equals 16 residues. Germline V gives CDR1 SGHRS, CDR2 YFSETQ. V lost 0 bases and J lost 1, with 13 bases in between. CDR3 region: CASSLEPVGSQETQYF. The CDR3 DNA follows: TGCGCCAGCAGCTTGGAGCCCGTGGGCAGCCAAGAGACCCAGTACTTC.

This chain links TRBV19 with TRBJ1-5; TRBD1 might be the D (6 bases). The CDR3 runs 13 residues. Trimming shortened V by 5 bases and J by 9 bases, and 14 bases separated the two germline ends. Germline lookup yields CDR1 LNHDA and CDR2 SQIVND (reference sequence). The CDR3 region is CASSQGQKVPQHF. DNA for the CDR3: TGTGCCAGTAGTCAAGGACAGAAGGTGCCCCAGCATTTT.

The rearrangement uses TRBV7-8 and TRBJ2-7, with D perhaps TRBD2 (6 bases). Trimming removed 3 bases at V and 6 bases at J, with 18 bases between. The CDR3 totals 15 residues. Germline V lookup: CDR1 SGHVS, CDR2 FQNEAQ. The CDR3 loop is CASSFDRGHGGEQYF. The CDR3 DNA reads TGTGCCAGCAGCTTCGACAGAGGGCACGGGGGCGAGCAGTACTTC.

The rearrangement links TRBV11-3 to TRBJ2-1; 8 bases match TRBD2. The trim removed 5 bases at V and 6 bases at J, leaving 9 bases unmatched. From germline, CDR1 is SGHNT and CDR2 YENEEA. CDR3 size: 15 residues. CDR3 DNA: TGTGCCAGCAGCGGCACGCTAGCGGGCCTCAATGAGCAGTTCTTC. It is translated as CASSGTLAGLNEQFF.

This clone has just one count. V and J are TRBV6-5 and TRBJ1-4; 7 bases fit TRBD1. V was pared by 6 bases and J by 6 bases, with 4 bases of the junction left unmatched. CDR3 length: 13 residues. Germline V gives CDR1 MNHEY, CDR2 SVGAGI. CDR3 residues: CASSDREHEKLFF. DNA for the CDR3: TGTGCCAGCAGCGACAGGGAGCATGAAAAACTGTTTTTT.

The chain employs TRBV4-1 and TRBJ2-5; D remains unclear. CDR1 MGHRA and CDR2 YSYEKL come from the germline V gene. V was pared by 1 base and J by 2 bases, with 8 bases between. The CDR3 sequence is 14 residues long. The CDR3 DNA follows: TGCGCCAGCAGCCAAGTGATCTTGCAAGAGACCCAGTACTTC. It yields the protein CASSQVILQETQYF.

The chain carries TRBV15 and TRBJ1-2; D remains ambiguous. The CDR3 has 16 amino acids. V gave up 1 base and J gave up 0 bases, with 12 bases separating them. In germline, CDR1 is LNHNV, CDR2 YYDKDF (reference sequence). The CDR3 DNA is TGTGCCACCAGCAGAGCGGTTCGTGAAACTAACTATGGCTACACCTTC. Encoded protein: CATSRAVRETNYGYTF.

CDR3: CASSLEPSGNTIYF. Written as DNA, the CDR3 is TGTGCCAGCAGCTTAGAGCCTTCGGGAAACACCATATATTTT. The chain uses TRBV7-6 and TRBJ1-3; D is unresolved. CDR1 and CDR2 (germline): SGHVS, FNYEAQ. The CDR3 has 14 residues. With 1 base removed from V and 4 bases from J, the gap between germline ends came to 8 bases.

V gene TRBV28 combines with J gene TRBJ2-1, with a tentative D call TRBD1 (7 bases). The length of the CDR3 is 12 residues. V dropped 6 bases and J dropped 7 bases, with 10 bases sitting between them. The germline V gene encodes CDR1 MDHEN and CDR2 SYDVKM. The CDR3 spells CASRSGGNEQFF. The DNA of the CDR3 is TGTGCCAGCAGATCAGGGGGGAATGAGCAGTTCTTC.

The genes are TRBV19 and TRBJ1-1; 7 bases agree with TRBD1. Trimming removed 11 bases from V and 1 base from J; junction bases left unmatched: 10. Germline V gene sequence: CDR1 LNHDA, CDR2 SQIVND (reference sequence). The CDR3 contains 14 residues. DNA for the CDR3: TGTGCCCATGGGCGCGACAGGGAGAACACTGAAGCTTTCTTT. Residues: CAHGRDRENTEAFF.

V and J are TRBV6-1 and TRBJ1-4; D gene unclear. V gave up 6 bases and J gave up 0 bases, with 8 bases separating them. The CDR3 sequence is 14 residues long. CDR1 and CDR2 from the germline V gene are MNHNS and SASEGT. The CDR3 loop is CASRPGATNEKLFF. Written as DNA, the CDR3 is TGTGCCAGCAGACCTGGAGCAACTAATGAAAAACTGTTTTTT.

The chain employs TRBV4-2 and TRBJ1-6; no reliable D call. V lost 0 bases and J 0 bases, leaving 12 bases between the germline ends. Germline CDR1 LGHNA, CDR2 YNFKEQ. This CDR3 spans 18 amino acids. CDR3 region: CASSQDRRISSYNSPLHF. Here the CDR3 DNA reads TGTGCCAGCAGCCAAGATAGGCGGATTAGCTCCTATAATTCACCCCTCCACTTT.

The chain links TRBV28 to TRBJ1-3, with 9 bases aligning to TRBD1. CDR3 size: 17 residues. Trimming took 6 bases from V and 2 from J; bases not matched to a gene: 11. From germline, CDR1 is MDHEN and CDR2 SYDVKM. CDR3: CASSHNRGLGAGNTIYF. CDR3 bases: TGTGCCAGCAGCCATAACAGGGGGCTTGGGGCTGGAAACACCATATATTTT.

The CDR3 here is CASRPLWEGAKGYTF. The CDR3 DNA reads as TGTGCCAGCAGACCCCTATGGGAGGGGGCGAAAGGCTACACCTTC. The rearrangement links TRBV28 to TRBJ1-2; 7 bases line up with TRBD1. With 6 bases clipped from V and 8 bases from J, the junction kept 15 bases outside the gene matches. CDR1 MDHEN and CDR2 SYDVKM come from the germline V gene. This CDR3 has 15 residues.

The rearrangement uses TRBV30 and TRBJ2-2; D is unresolved. V shed 4 bases and J shed 6 bases, with 6 bases lying between them. The CDR3 totals 11 residues. Per germline, CDR1 GTSNPN and CDR2 SVGIG (reference sequence). This chain's CDR3 is CAWTFSGELFF. In DNA form, the CDR3 reads TGTGCCTGGACCTTCTCCGGGGAGCTGTTTTTT. Supplemented by reference TRBV30 and TRBJ2-2, the full variable domain reads SQTIHQWPATLVQPVGSPLSLECTVEGTSNPNLYWYRQAAGRGLQLLFYSVGIGQISSEVPQNLSASRPQDRQFILSSKKLLLSDSGFYLCAWTFSGELFFGEGSRLTVL.

V and J are TRBV2 and TRBJ2-5; D gene unclear. The CDR3 length is 13 residues. Germline V gene lookup returns CDR1 SNHLY and CDR2 FYNNEI. V was clipped by 2 bases and J by 5 bases, with 9 bases between them. CDR3: CASSERPLETQYF. CDR3 bases: TGTGCCAGCAGTGAACGTCCCTTGGAGACCCAGTACTTC.

This chain connects TRBV6-1 to TRBJ1-5, with D tentatively TRBD1 (5 bases). The V end lost 0 bases, the J end lost 9 bases, and 15 bases lay between the germline ends. Germline-derived CDR1 and CDR2 are MNHNS and SASEGT. This CDR3 is built from 15 residues. The CDR3 protein is CASSEAGAGVRPQHF. Written as DNA, the CDR3 is TGTGCCAGCAGTGAAGCTGGGGCGGGTGTTCGGCCCCAGCATTTT.

The chain links TRBV25-1 to TRBJ2-7, with D perhaps being TRBD1 or TRBD2 (5 bases each). Germline CDR1 reads MGHDK; CDR2 reads SYGVNS. CDR3 length: 13 amino acids. Trimming removed 8 bases from V and 2 bases from J, with 13 bases in between. The CDR3 sequence is CASGGVPAYEQYF. CDR3 DNA: TGTGCCAGCGGGGGAGTTCCGGCCTACGAGCAGTACTTC.

This clone was detected only once. The chain joins TRBV28 to TRBJ1-5, with 7 bases aligning to TRBD1. The CDR3 consists of 14 residues. V shed 6 bases and J 7 bases; nucleotides not matched to a gene: 9. The germline V gene has CDR1 MDHEN and CDR2 SYDVKM. Here the CDR3 reads CASRRRQGWQPQHF. In DNA form, the CDR3 reads TGTGCCAGCAGAAGAAGACAGGGTTGGCAGCCCCAGCATTTT.